These T cell receptor beta chains were read from a single sample in a study of blood T cell repertoires in COVID-19. Sequencing was performed with immunoSEQ multiplex PCR; in TCRdb, only in-frame clones are kept and a portion is missing. The table has about 370,000 clones, roughly nine tenths seen once. The sequenced material came from peripheral blood. The receptors derive from a young woman with COVID-19, enrolled during active disease. Each CDR3 is given with its conserved first and last residue. The D gene is left open where the match is weak. Clone size, where shown, is once, few, many, or a class for clones that have expanded.

abundance	d_gene	v_gene	j_gene	CDR3nt	CDR3aa
NA	NA	TRBV15	TRBJ1-5	TGTGCCACCAGCAGGATGGGGGGTCCCCAGCATTTT	CATSRMGGPQHF
NA	TRBD1	TRBV7-2	TRBJ2-7	TGTGCCAGCAGCTGGGGACAGGGGGGGTACGAGCAGTACTTC	CASSWGQGGYEQYF
NA	TRBD1	TRBV24-1	TRBJ2-3	TGTGCCACCAGTGAGAGGACAGGGCACACAGATACGCAGTATTTT	CATSERTGHTDTQYF
NA	TRBD2	TRBV6-2/TRBV6-3	TRBJ2-3	TGTGCCAGCAGTTACAGAGGGACTAGTTCGGTTACGCAGTATTTT	CASSYRGTSSVTQYF
NA	NA	TRBV2	TRBJ1-6	TGTGCCACCCAGGGCGACTATAATTCACCCCTCCACTTT	CATQGDYNSPLHF
NA	NA	TRBV27	TRBJ1-1	TGTGCCAGCAGTTTTAGTCCTGTGAACACTGAAGCTTTCTTT	CASSFSPVNTEAFF
once	TRBD1	TRBV14	TRBJ1-1	TGTGCCAGCAGCCAAACCAACAGGGGAGAAGCTTTCTTT	CASSQTNRGEAFF
NA	NA	TRBV19	TRBJ1-5	TGTGCCAGTGAAAGTTCGGCAGGTATTATCTTGGGTCAGCCCCAGCATTTT	CASESSAGIILGQPQHF
NA	TRBD1	TRBV5-5	TRBJ1-5	TGTGCCAGCAGCTCCAGACAGGGCGGCAATCAGCCCCAGCATTTT	CASSSRQGGNQPQHF
NA	TRBD2	TRBV14	TRBJ2-3	TGTGCCAGCAGCATCTCCGGGACTAGCGGGACCCCTCCCGGCGGAGATACGCAGTATTTT	CASSISGTSGTPPGGDTQYF
NA	TRBD2	TRBV10-3	TRBJ2-1	TGTGCCATCAGCGAGATACCGGGACTAGCGGGAGGGAGTGAGCAGTTCTTC	CAISEIPGLAGGSEQFF
NA	NA	TRBV25-1	TRBJ1-2	TGTGCCAGCAGTGAGGACTTTGGAGCGTTAGCTAACTATGGCTACACCTTC	CASSEDFGALANYGYTF
NA	NA	TRBV5-6	TRBJ1-2	TGTGCCAGCAGCTTGTTATTTACCAACGGTGGCTACACCTTC	CASSLLFTNGGYTF
NA	TRBD2	TRBV6-6	TRBJ2-3	TGTGCCAGCAGTCAGCGACTGCCAGCGGGGGGGTCAGGAGATACGCAGTATTTT	CASSQRLPAGGSGDTQYF
NA	TRBD1	TRBV5-1	TRBJ2-2	TGCGCCAGCAGCTTTGGGCAGGGGGCGTACCGGGGAAACACCGGGGAGCTGTTTTTT	CASSFGQGAYRGNTGELFF
NA	NA	TRBV4-3	TRBJ1-1	TGCGCCAGCAGCCAAGATCGGGGTATCGGAATGGGGAACACTGAAGCTTTCTTT	CASSQDRGIGMGNTEAFF
NA	NA	TRBV28	TRBJ1-4	TGTGCCAGCAGTCCAACAGGGACCACTAATGAAAAACTGTTTTTT	CASSPTGTTNEKLFF
NA	NA	TRBV5-6	TRBJ2-3	TGTGCCAGCAGCTTGATAACAGATACGCAGTATTTT	CASSLITDTQYF
NA	TRBD1	TRBV30	TRBJ1-6	TGTGCCGGACATACAGGGGGCGCCTCCTATAATTCACCCCTCCACTTT	CAGHTGGASYNSPLHF
NA	NA	TRBV6-4	TRBJ2-2	TGTGCCAGCAGTCCGACAGCGAACACCGGGGAGCTGTTTTTT	CASSPTANTGELFF
once	NA	TRBV7-2	TRBJ1-6	TGTGCCAGCAGCCCCCCTCGGGGTAATTCACCCCTCCACTTT	CASSPPRGNSPLHF
NA	TRBD1	TRBV18	TRBJ1-1	TGTGCCAGCTCACCTCCGGGACAGGGCACTACTGAAGCTTTCTTT	CASSPPGQGTTEAFF
NA	NA	TRBV12-5	TRBJ1-1	TGTGCTAGTGGTTTGGGGCCACCCCACACTGAAGCTTTCTTT	CASGLGPPHTEAFF
NA	NA	TRBV7-2	TRBJ1-1	TGTGCCAGCAGCTTAGCCGGGGGACTAAACACTGAAGCTTTCTTT	CASSLAGGLNTEAFF
NA	NA	TRBV5-6	TRBJ1-6	TGTGCCAGCAGCTTGGTGCCGGGCCAGGGGACTTCACCCCTCCACTTT	CASSLVPGQGTSPLHF
NA	TRBD2	TRBV3-1/TRBV3-2	TRBJ2-7	TGTGCCAGCAGTCTACTAGCGGGGAATTCTAACGAGCAGTACTTC	CASSLLAGNSNEQYF
NA	NA	TRBV18	TRBJ2-7	TGTGCCAGCTCACCGACACGGACCTTGACAGCCTACGAGCAGTACTTC	CASSPTRTLTAYEQYF
NA	NA	TRBV24-1	TRBJ2-1	TGTGCCACCAGTGATTTGCGGGAGTGGAATGAGCAGTTCTTC	CATSDLREWNEQFF
NA	TRBD2	TRBV2	TRBJ2-5	TGTGCCAGCAACTTTGCGGGGGGGATGGAGACCCAGTACTTC	CASNFAGGMETQYF
NA	NA	TRBV5-6	TRBJ1-1	TGTGCCAGCAGCCGACTAGTTGGTTGGGCTTTCTTT	CASSRLVGWAFF
few	NA	TRBV7-8	TRBJ2-1	TGTGCCAGCAGGATAACACCAGAGGGCTACAATGAGCAGTTCTTC	CASRITPEGYNEQFF
NA	TRBD1	TRBV24-1	TRBJ1-5	TGTGCCACCAGTGATTCAGGACAGGGCATAAGCAATCAGCCCCAGCATTTT	CATSDSGQGISNQPQHF
NA	TRBD2	TRBV7-6	TRBJ2-1	TGTGCCAGCAGCTCTGGACTAGCGGGAGAGAGTGAGCAGTTCTTC	CASSSGLAGESEQFF
NA	NA	TRBV11-2	TRBJ2-3	TGTGCCAGCAGCTTAGGCCGGGACTTTTATAGCACAGATACGCAGTATTTT	CASSLGRDFYSTDTQYF
few	NA	TRBV10-3	TRBJ2-7	TGTGCCCTCAGGGAGGACAGGAGATCCTACGAGCAGTACTTC	CALREDRRSYEQYF
few	NA	TRBV30	TRBJ1-5	TGTGCCTGGAGTGTACTGGGCTACAATCAGCCCCAGCATTTT	CAWSVLGYNQPQHF
NA	TRBD1	TRBV19	TRBJ1-2	TGTGCCAGTAGTACCCGGGACAGGCAGAATGTTAACTATGGCTACACCTTC	CASSTRDRQNVNYGYTF
NA	NA	TRBV3-1/TRBV3-2	TRBJ2-5	TGTGCCAGCGGCAGGGGAGAGACCCAGTACTTC	CASGRGETQYF
NA	NA	TRBV5-5	TRBJ2-5	TGTGCCAGCAGCCACAGAAACCAAGAGACCCAGTACTTC	CASSHRNQETQYF
NA	NA	TRBV5-5	TRBJ1-1	TGTGCCAGCAGCTTGTTTGCAGGCTATGAAGCTTTCTTT	CASSLFAGYEAFF